Below, 20 T cell receptor beta chains from the same sample are listed, as sequenced in a study of control samples from healthy donors and cancer patients. Profiling relied on immunoSEQ multiplex PCR, and the TCRdb table lists in-frame clones only, not all of them. Of 130,000 or so clones listed, roughly 84% are singletons. The specimen sequenced was blood. The receptors stem from a man aged 50 or older in good health.

The chain joins TRBV29-1 to TRBJ1-3; D remains ambiguous. CDR3 length equals 14 residues. Trimming shortened V by 4 bases and J by 0 bases, and 10 bases separated the two germline ends. Germline V lookup: CDR1 SQVTM, CDR2 ANQGSEA. In DNA, the CDR3 is TGCAGCGTTGTCGGCAGCACCTCTGGAAACACCATATATTTT. Translation: CSVVGSTSGNTIYF.

This chain joins TRBV14 and TRBJ1-1; D not certain. Per the germline V gene, CDR1 is SGHDN and CDR2 is FVKESK. The CDR3 totals 13 residues. Trimming stripped 1 base from V and 4 bases from J, with 7 bases between. The CDR3 DNA sequence: TGTGCCAGCAGCCAAGGTTGGGGCACTGAAGCTTTCTTT. It yields the protein CASSQGWGTEAFF.

This clone was seen a handful of times. The chain is built from TRBV10-3 and TRBJ2-1, with 8 bases that match TRBD2. CDR3 size: 18 residues. Germline CDR1 and CDR2: ENHRY and SYGVKD. V trimming: 0 bases; J trimming: 0 bases; junction bases outside the gene matches: 7. The CDR3 spells CAISESGTRQGSYNEQFF. CDR3 DNA: TGTGCCATCAGTGAGTCAGGGACTAGGCAAGGCTCCTACAATGAGCAGTTCTTC.

The sample holds a few counts of this clone. This chain connects TRBV5-1 to TRBJ1-1; D uncertain. The CDR3 is made up of 13 amino acids. Between the trimmed V and J ends, which lost 4 bases and 1 base, there was a span of 8 bases. CDR1 SGHRS and CDR2 YFSETQ come from the germline V gene. This CDR3 is CASSVQQNTEAFF. The CDR3 DNA follows: TGCGCCAGCAGCGTCCAACAGAACACTGAAGCTTTCTTT.

The chain couples TRBV6-5 to TRBJ2-2, with unresolved D. Germline V gene lookup returns CDR1 MNHEY and CDR2 SVGAGI. The CDR3 contains 12 residues. The V end was cut by 4 bases, the J end by 4 bases, with 4 bases between. The CDR3 DNA sequence: TGTGCCAGCAGTTCATCCACCGGGGAGCTGTTTTTT. Translated, it gives CASSSSTGELFF.

The chain employs TRBV5-1 and TRBJ1-1; D may be TRBD1 (5 bases). CDR1 SGHRS and CDR2 YFSETQ come from the germline V gene. Trimming removed 2 bases from V and 11 bases from J, with 13 bases in between. The CDR3 sequence is 12 residues long. The CDR3 loop reads CASSLAGLNAFF. In nucleotides, the CDR3 is TGCGCCAGCAGCTTAGCAGGGCTGAATGCTTTCTTT.

This chain uses TRBV7-6 with TRBJ2-7; a weak D match, TRBD1 (6 bases). This CDR3 region has 15 residues. V lost 5 bases, J lost 6 bases, and 20 bases lay in between. CDR1 is SGHVS, CDR2 FNYEAQ, per germline. The CDR3 sequence is CASSAQTDSGSEQYF. CDR3 coding DNA: TGTGCCAGCAGCGCCCAAACGGACAGTGGGAGCGAGCAGTACTTC.

The V call is TRBV2, the J call TRBJ1-5; D is undetermined. The CDR3 is 16 amino acids. V lost 4 bases and J lost 1, with 14 bases in between. Germline V gives CDR1 SNHLY, CDR2 FYNNEI. The CDR3 region has the DNA TGTGCCAGCAGTGGTCTAGTAGCGGGGAGCAATCAGCCCCAGCATTTT. It specifies CASSGLVAGSNQPQHF.

The chain has TRBV6-1 and TRBJ1-5; the D gene is possibly TRBD1 (5 bases). V lost 1 base to trimming and J lost 1 base, with 8 bases between them. Germline loops: CDR1 MNHNS, CDR2 SASEGT. The CDR3 has 15 residues. DNA of the CDR3: TGTGCCAGCAGTGAAGAACAGGACAGCAATCAGCCCCAGCATTTT. This translates into CASSEEQDSNQPQHF.

The V call is TRBV28, the J call TRBJ1-3; D gene unclear. The CDR3 runs 13 residues. V was cut by 10 bases and J by 4 bases, with 14 bases left in between. Germline V gives CDR1 MDHEN, CDR2 SYDVKM. The CDR3, as DNA: TGTGCCACAGCGGGAGTCAACGGAAACACCATATATTTT. Its protein product is CATAGVNGNTIYF.

This chain connects TRBV6-5 to TRBJ1-1, with D hard to call. The V end was cut by 2 bases, the J end by 7 bases, with 17 bases between. Germline lookup yields CDR1 MNHEY and CDR2 SVGAGI. This CDR3 is built from 15 residues. The DNA for the CDR3 is TGTGCCAGCAGTTACCAGCCACAGACCATTCTTGAAGCTTTCTTT. Its translation is CASSYQPQTILEAFF.

The chain couples TRBV2 to TRBJ2-5; 13 positions match TRBD2. The CDR3 is made up of 15 amino acids. The germline V gene has CDR1 SNHLY and CDR2 FYNNEI. Trimming cost V 9 bases and J 2 bases; bases outside gene matches: 6. The CDR3 reads CASTRTSGGQETQYF. CDR3 DNA sequence: TGTGCCAGTACCAGGACTAGCGGGGGTCAAGAGACCCAGTACTTC.

This clone was picked up one time. CDR3 nucleotide sequence: TGTGCCAGCGGGGTAAACACTGAAGCTTTCTTT. Amino acid sequence: CASGVNTEAFF. The gene calls are TRBV5-8 and TRBJ1-1; D unclear. CDR3 size: 11 residues. The V gene lost 7 bases and the J gene lost 2 bases, with 6 bases spanning the gap. Per germline, CDR1 SGHTS and CDR2 YDEGEE. The complete variable domain, with remaining parts taken from reference TRBV5-8 and TRBJ1-1, reads EAGVTQSPTHLIKTRGQQATLRCSPISGHTSVYWYQQALGLGLQFLLWYDEGEERNRGNFPPRFSGRQFPNYSSELNVNALELEDSALYLCASGVNTEAFFGQGTRLTVV.

The V and J genes are TRBV24-1 and TRBJ2-2; D not resolved. The germline CDR1 and CDR2 sequences are KGHDR and SFDVKD. V lost 7 bases, J lost 6 bases, and 20 bases lay in between. This CDR3 contains 16 residues. The CDR3 nucleotides are TGTGCCACCAGCTCTGCATCCAACGATAACGCCGGGGAGCTGTTTTTT. It yields the protein CATSSASNDNAGELFF.

CDR3 bases: TGTGCCAGCAGTGAAGCAACTAATGAAAAACTGTTTTTT. Protein sequence: CASSEATNEKLFF. V and J are TRBV2 and TRBJ1-4; no definite D call. CDR3 length: 13 amino acids. V was clipped by 0 bases and J by 1 base, with 0 bases between them. Germline CDR1 SNHLY, CDR2 FYNNEI.

The gene calls are TRBV6-1 and TRBJ2-6; D is perhaps TRBD1 (5 bases). Trimming shortened V by 3 bases and J by 0 bases, and 15 bases separated the two germline ends. This CDR3 has 18 amino acids. The germline gives CDR1 MNHNS, CDR2 SASEGT. This chain's CDR3 is CASSDGASAYSGANVLTF. The DNA of the CDR3 is TGTGCCAGCAGTGATGGGGCCAGCGCCTACTCTGGGGCCAACGTCCTGACTTTC.

The chain carries TRBV28 and TRBJ1-2; D is perhaps TRBD1 (6 bases). In germline, CDR1 is MDHEN, CDR2 SYDVKM. Trimming shortened V by 5 bases and J by 8 bases, and 21 bases separated the two germline ends. This CDR3 comprises 15 residues. CDR3: CASSPSLGAVRGYTF. The CDR3 bases are TGTGCCAGCAGTCCGTCATTGGGGGCAGTTCGAGGCTACACCTTC.

This rearrangement joins TRBV4-1 to TRBJ2-2, with D possibly being TRBD1 (5 bases). The CDR3 sequence is 16 residues long. Trimming removed 4 bases at V and 5 bases at J, with 17 bases between. Germline-derived CDR1 and CDR2 are MGHRA and YSYEKL. In DNA form, the CDR3 reads TGCGCCAGCAGCCCGCAGGGAAGTCTAGGAACCGGGGAGCTGTTTTTT. Its translation: CASSPQGSLGTGELFF.

CDR3 region: CASSLGRLVTEAFF. The CDR3 DNA follows: TGTGCCAGCAGCTTAGGCCGCCTGGTGACTGAAGCTTTCTTT. The rearrangement joins TRBV13 to TRBJ1-1; D not certain. Germline V CDR1 and CDR2: PRHDT, FYEKMQ (reference sequence). The CDR3 spans 14 residues. V was clipped by 0 bases and J by 5 bases, with 10 bases between them.

This chain uses TRBV6-2 or TRBV6-3 with TRBJ2-7, with a tentative D call TRBD2 (5 bases). The germline V gene has CDR1 MNHEY and CDR2 SVGEGT. This CDR3 region has 14 residues. The germline V and J ends were trimmed by 2 bases and 5 bases, with 13 bases remaining between them. CDR3 nucleotides: TGTGCCAGCAGTTACGTAGCGACGATCGACGAGCAGTACTTC. It specifies CASSYVATIDEQYF.